This TCR beta chain was found in a study of blood T cell repertoires in COVID-19. Across the study: Samples taken during acute and convalescent COVID-19 were collected in the United States, Italy and Spain.

Participants came from fewer than 25 US areas, aged roughly 18 to 95 years. Authors' processing steps: Scientists estimated how many nucleated cells there were by amplifying reference gene primers. Sequenced by immunoSEQ multiplex PCR; TCRdb stores in-frame clones only, minus some. Clone size and the V and J calls come from that table; the DNA yielded D and trimming. The top ten hold approximately 1.2% of the sample, which has under 300,000 clones, roughly nine tenths seen once. The V gene lost 4 bases and the J gene lost 5 bases, with 13 bases spanning the gap. CDR3 length: 14 amino acids. Germline V CDR1 and CDR2: KGHDR, SFDVKD.

The chain is built from TRBV24-1 and TRBJ2-5; D is perhaps TRBD1 (6 bases). The sequence was obtained from a human donor in a cohort exposed to, infected with or recovered from COVID-19 (not recorded which). The donor label of this sample is uncertain. Sequencing was done on a sample of PBMCs or T cells enriched from blood (not recorded which). In DNA, the CDR3 is TGTGCCACCAGTGACACTTACAGGGAGGAGACCCAGTACTTC. It codes for CATSDTYREETQYF.